This T cell receptor (beta chain) originates from a study of T cells in Graves' hyperthyroidism and ophthalmopathy. TCR beta CDR3 region amplification was performed from RNA transcripts. HTBI primers drove first-round RT-PCR of the TCR CDR3. Using its own MiXCR run on the multiplex PCR reads, TCRdb lists one record per CDR3 protein. Of about 270,000 distinct CDR3 sequences listed, approximately 26% are singletons. On this clonotype itself: The antigen remains unidentified.

V dropped 0 bases and J dropped 4 bases, with 12 bases sitting between them. The CDR3 has 15 amino acids. CDR1 and CDR2 from the germline V gene are MNHNS and SASEGT. Study-wide points: Most thyroid-expanded clonotypes above 0.001 were also found in blood.

A patient was excluded if there was uncontrolled infection, other autoimmune disease, pregnancy or lactation. Using 10 ml of fresh peripheral blood, PBMCs were prepared. This clonotype originated in a man aged 40-49 years with Graves' hyperthyroidism that later progressed to Graves' ophthalmopathy. What was sequenced was blood. The chain uses TRBV6-1 and TRBJ1-1; unclear D gene. The CDR3 nucleotides are TGTGCCAGCAGTGAAGCCGTGGACTCGTTCACTGAAGCTTTCTTT. The encoded protein is CASSEAVDSFTEAFF.